Each of the 23 T cell receptor beta chains below was sequenced from the same sample in a study of T cell clonotyping in hematopoietic cell transplantation. Measured with immunoSEQ multiplex PCR; TCRdb has only the in-frame clones, and not every one. There are around 17,000 clones in the sample; around 90% occur only once, and roughly 5.4% lies in the top ten. Source material: peripheral blood mononuclear cells. Source of these receptors: a man aged 40-49 years in good health. Some clones in this sample may be carry-over from other donors' samples.

The chain combines TRBV7-9 with TRBJ2-7, with D possibly TRBD1 on 6 matching bases. This CDR3 contains 13 residues. Germline V lookup: CDR1 SEHNR, CDR2 FQNEAQ (reference sequence). V was shortened by 4 bases and J by 3 bases, with 10 bases between the two germline ends. CDR3 sequence: CASSSRDNYEQYF. In DNA form, the CDR3 reads TGTGCCAGCAGCTCCCGGGACAACTACGAGCAGTACTTC.

CDR3 sequence: CASSQVLSALDGLKIDEQFF. Here the CDR3 DNA reads TGCGCCAGCAGCCAAGTTCTTTCAGCACTGGATGGTTTGAAGATCGATGAGCAGTTCTTC. The chain has TRBV4-3 and TRBJ2-1; D is unclear. The CDR3 consists of 20 residues. Trimming took 1 base from V and 8 from J, leaving 30 bases between them. Germline V gene lookup returns CDR1 LGHNA and CDR2 YSLEER.

The J gene is TRBJ2-2, the V gene TRBV7-3, with a tentative D call TRBD1 (5 bases). The CDR3 loop spans 15 amino acids. Germline CDR1 and CDR2: SGHTA and FQGTGA. The V and J ends lost 5 bases and 0 bases respectively, with 10 bases between them. The CDR3 coding sequence is TGTGCCAGCAGCCGACAGCCCGCGAACACCGGGGAGCTGTTTTTT. Its protein is CASSRQPANTGELFF.

This clone was recorded only once. The chain has TRBV4-1 and TRBJ1-1, with TRBD1 matching over 7 bases. V shed 5 bases and J 3 bases; nucleotides not matched to a gene: 6. CDR1 MGHRA and CDR2 YSYEKL come from the germline V gene. CDR3 length equals 14 residues. The CDR3 sequence is CASSARQGHTEAFF. CDR3 nucleotide sequence: TGCGCCAGCAGCGCAAGACAGGGCCACACTGAAGCTTTCTTT.

The V gene is TRBV11-2, the J gene TRBJ2-7, with D hard to call. The CDR3 contains 11 residues. CDR1 SGHAT and CDR2 FQNNGV come from the germline V gene. Trimming stripped 2 bases from V and 6 bases from J, with 5 bases between. The CDR3 nucleotides are TGTGCCAGCAGCTTATCTGGCGAGCAGTACTTC. It specifies CASSLSGEQYF.

V and J are TRBV27 and TRBJ2-2; D may correspond to TRBD1 or TRBD2 (6 bases each). V was pared by 2 bases and J by 6 bases, with 7 bases between. Germline V gives CDR1 MNHEY, CDR2 SMNVEV (reference sequence). This CDR3 spans 13 amino acids. CDR3 protein: CASSLRGAGELFF. CDR3 in DNA: TGTGCCAGCAGTTTAAGGGGGGCCGGGGAGCTGTTTTTT.

The J gene is TRBJ2-7, the V gene TRBV25-1; D remains ambiguous. Germline CDR1 and CDR2: MGHDK and SYGVNS. CDR3 length: 14 amino acids. Trimming cost V 0 bases and J 2 bases, with 8 bases left between them. Written as DNA, the CDR3 is TGTGCCAGCAGTGAATATCTAGGCACCTACGAGCAGTACTTC. Residues: CASSEYLGTYEQYF.

The chain combines TRBV30 with TRBJ2-1; no definite D call. Per germline, CDR1 GTSNPN and CDR2 SVGIG (reference sequence). The length of the CDR3 is 15 residues. Trimming took 3 bases from V and 0 from J, leaving 12 bases between them. The CDR3 DNA is TGTGCCTGGAGCGTCCGGACGGGCTCCTACAATGAGCAGTTCTTC. This gives the protein CAWSVRTGSYNEQFF.

The chain is built from TRBV5-1 and TRBJ2-5; TRBD1 agrees at 8 bases. The germline CDR1 and CDR2 sequences are SGHRS and YFSETQ. There are 13 residues in the CDR3. V was pared by 3 bases and J by 6 bases, with 4 bases of the junction left unmatched. In DNA, the CDR3 is TGCGCCAGCAGCTACGACAGGGGACAGACCCAGTACTTC. This gives the protein CASSYDRGQTQYF.

This chain joins TRBV19 and TRBJ2-7; 8 bases align to TRBD1. CDR1 and CDR2 (germline): LNHDA, SQIVND (reference sequence). V shed 9 bases, J shed 2 bases, and the junction held 6 bases outside the gene matches. The CDR3 consists of 13 residues. The CDR3 protein is CASSWTGPYEQYF. CDR3 nucleotide sequence: TGTGCCAGCTCGTGGACAGGGCCCTACGAGCAGTACTTC.

This clone was found once. J is TRBJ2-3 and V is TRBV19, with TRBD1 identical over 7 bases. The length of the CDR3 is 14 residues. Germline-derived CDR1 and CDR2 are LNHDA and SQIVND (reference sequence). V lost 7 bases to trimming and J lost 6 bases; unmatched junction nucleotides: 10. CDR3 region: CASTDRVIPDTQYF. As DNA, the CDR3 is TGTGCCAGTACAGACAGGGTAATCCCTGATACGCAGTATTTT.

V usage is TRBV10-2 and J usage is TRBJ2-2; the D is unclear. Per the germline V gene, CDR1 is WSHSY and CDR2 is SAAADI. Trimming removed 3 bases at V and 9 bases at J, with 11 bases between. CDR3 length: 13 amino acids. The CDR3 DNA follows: TGCGCCAGCAGTGACTGGGCGTTTAGGGAGCTGTTTTTT. This codes for CASSDWAFRELFF.

This clone was seen only once. J is TRBJ2-5 and V is TRBV2; 10 positions agree with TRBD1. The CDR3 is 15 residues long. The ends lost 1 base at V and 4 bases at J; junction bases unmatched: 3. The V gene's germline CDR1 is SNHLY and CDR2 FYNNEI. This chain's CDR3 is CASSEGGQGRETQYF. The CDR3 DNA follows: TGTGCCAGCAGTGAAGGGGGACAGGGGAGAGAGACCCAGTACTTC.

The V and J genes are TRBV29-1 and TRBJ1-6; TRBD1 matches at 9 bases. Germline values: CDR1 SQVTM, CDR2 ANQGSEA. With V trimmed by 6 bases and J by 7 bases, 7 bases remained unmatched. The CDR3 is 14 amino acids. The CDR3 coding sequence is TGCAGCGTCAAACAGGGGGCGAGGAATTCACCCCTCCACTTT. Translated, it gives CSVKQGARNSPLHF.

The chain employs TRBV30 and TRBJ2-7; 8 bases fit TRBD2. CDR3 size: 14 residues. CDR1 and CDR2 (germline): GTSNPN, SVGIG (reference sequence). Trimming removed 5 bases from V and 6 bases from J; junction bases left unmatched: 12. CDR3 sequence: CAWVGPGLVTEQYF. CDR3 DNA sequence: TGTGCCTGGGTAGGTCCGGGACTAGTCACCGAGCAGTACTTC.

The chain recombines TRBV27 with TRBJ1-2; TRBD1 might be the D (5 bases). CDR3 size: 13 residues. V was cut by 2 bases and J by 7 bases, with 11 bases left in between. Germline V gene data show CDR1 as MNHEY and CDR2 as SMNVEV (reference sequence). This CDR3 is CASSLRGGIGYTF. CDR3 nucleotides: TGTGCCAGCAGTTTAAGGGGAGGCATTGGCTACACCTTC.

The V call is TRBV4-1, the J call TRBJ2-3; a weak D match, TRBD1 (6 bases). The CDR3 extends over 14 amino acids. The germline V gene has CDR1 MGHRA and CDR2 YSYEKL. V lost 8 bases and J 0 bases, leaving 12 bases between the germline ends. The CDR3 nucleotides read TGCGCCAGCCAAACGGACAGTAGCACAGATACGCAGTATTTT. Translated, it gives CASQTDSSTDTQYF.

The rearrangement links TRBV29-1 to TRBJ2-3; D may be TRBD2 (6 bases). The CDR3 is made up of 15 amino acids. With 3 bases removed from V and 0 bases from J, the gap between germline ends came to 13 bases. From germline, CDR1 is SQVTM and CDR2 ANQGSEA. CDR3 nucleotide sequence: TGCAGCGTTGACGGGGAGGACACTAGCACAGATACGCAGTATTTT. Translation gives CSVDGEDTSTDTQYF.

The V gene is TRBV14, the J gene TRBJ1-6; possibly TRBD1 for D (5 bases). Deletions cut 1 base from V and 3 bases from J, with 10 bases between. CDR3 length equals 16 residues. CDR1 and CDR2 from the germline V gene are SGHDN and FVKESK. Here the CDR3 DNA reads TGTGCCAGCAGCCAAGGGAAAAGGGGCTATAATTCACCCCTCCACTTT. Protein product: CASSQGKRGYNSPLHF.

The chain links TRBV2 to TRBJ1-2, with 7 nucleotides matching TRBD1. V trimming: 2 bases; J trimming: 8 bases; junction bases outside the gene matches: 5. There are 13 residues in the CDR3. In germline, CDR1 is SNHLY, CDR2 FYNNEI. CDR3 sequence reads: CASSERGLGGYTF. As DNA, the CDR3 is TGTGCCAGCAGTGAAAGGGGGCTCGGAGGCTACACCTTC.

CDR3 region: CASSFGLNTEAFF. DNA of the CDR3: TGCGCCAGCAGCTTCGGGCTGAACACTGAAGCTTTCTTT. The chain links TRBV4-1 to TRBJ1-1, with D uncertain. The V end was cut by 5 bases, the J end by 0 bases, with 7 bases between. The CDR3 totals 13 residues. Germline V gene data show CDR1 as MGHRA and CDR2 as YSYEKL.

The chain couples TRBV28 to TRBJ2-2; no clear D. V was trimmed by 1 base and J by 7 bases, leaving 4 bases between them. This CDR3 has 12 residues. Germline CDR1 and CDR2: MDHEN and SYDVKM. CDR3 in DNA: TGTGCCAGCAGTTTATCACACGGGGAGCTGTTTTTT. This codes for CASSLSHGELFF.

This chain uses TRBV6-6 with TRBJ2-3, with D hard to call. Germline V gives CDR1 MNHNY, CDR2 SVGAGI (reference sequence). This CDR3 is built from 13 residues. The V and J ends lost 5 bases and 8 bases respectively, with 14 bases between them. The DNA for the CDR3 is TGTGCCAGCAGTGACCCACCAAAATCTACGCAGTATTTT. Its protein product is CASSDPPKSTQYF.